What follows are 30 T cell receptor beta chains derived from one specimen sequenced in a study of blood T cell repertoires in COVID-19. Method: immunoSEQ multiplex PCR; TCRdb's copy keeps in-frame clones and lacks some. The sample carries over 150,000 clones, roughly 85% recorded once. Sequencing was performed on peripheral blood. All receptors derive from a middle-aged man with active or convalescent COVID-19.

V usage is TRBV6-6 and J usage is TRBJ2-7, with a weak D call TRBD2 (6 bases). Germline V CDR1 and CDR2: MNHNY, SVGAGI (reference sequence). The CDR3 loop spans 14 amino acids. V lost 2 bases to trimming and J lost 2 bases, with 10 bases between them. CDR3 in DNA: TGTGCCAGCAGTTACGGGGGGTCCCCCTACGAGCAGTACTTC. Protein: CASSYGGSPYEQYF.

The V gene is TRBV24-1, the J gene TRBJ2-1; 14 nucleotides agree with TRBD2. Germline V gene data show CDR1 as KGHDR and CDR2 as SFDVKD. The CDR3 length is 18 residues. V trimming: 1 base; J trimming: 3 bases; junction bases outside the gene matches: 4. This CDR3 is CATSDFPGTSGGYNEQFF. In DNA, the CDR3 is TGTGCCACCAGTGATTTCCCCGGGACTAGCGGGGGCTACAATGAGCAGTTCTTC.

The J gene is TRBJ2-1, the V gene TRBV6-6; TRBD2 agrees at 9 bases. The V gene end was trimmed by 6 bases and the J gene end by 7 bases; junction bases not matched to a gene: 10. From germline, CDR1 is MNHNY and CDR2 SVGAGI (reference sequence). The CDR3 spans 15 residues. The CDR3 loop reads CASRPSAGGENEQFF. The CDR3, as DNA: TGTGCCAGCAGACCCTCAGCGGGAGGAGAGAATGAGCAGTTCTTC.

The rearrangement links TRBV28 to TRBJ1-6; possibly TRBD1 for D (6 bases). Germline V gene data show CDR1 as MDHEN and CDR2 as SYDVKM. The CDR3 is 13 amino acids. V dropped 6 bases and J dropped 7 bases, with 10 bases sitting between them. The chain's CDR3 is CASRGALNSPLHF. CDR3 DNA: TGTGCCAGCAGGGGGGCTTTGAATTCACCCCTCCACTTT.

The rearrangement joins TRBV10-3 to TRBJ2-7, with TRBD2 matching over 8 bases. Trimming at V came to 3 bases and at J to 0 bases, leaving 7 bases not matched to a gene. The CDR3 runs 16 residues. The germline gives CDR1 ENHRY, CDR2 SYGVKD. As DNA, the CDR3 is TGTGCCATCAGTGACCCCGGGACTAGAGGCTCCTACGAGCAGTACTTC. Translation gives CAISDPGTRGSYEQYF.

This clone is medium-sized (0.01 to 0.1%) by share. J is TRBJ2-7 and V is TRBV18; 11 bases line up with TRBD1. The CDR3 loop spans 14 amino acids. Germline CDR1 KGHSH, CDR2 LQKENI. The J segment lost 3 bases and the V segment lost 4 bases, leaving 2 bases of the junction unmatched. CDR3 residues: CASSLGTGGYEQYF. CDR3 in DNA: TGTGCCAGCTCACTAGGGACAGGGGGCTACGAGCAGTACTTC.

In DNA, the CDR3 is TGTGCCAGCAGTATATGGACTAGCGGGCTCCAAGAGACCCAGTACTTC. This translates into CASSIWTSGLQETQYF. The V gene is TRBV27, the J gene TRBJ2-5; 11 bases line up with TRBD2. With V trimmed by 5 bases and J by 1 base, 6 bases remained unmatched. Germline lookup yields CDR1 MNHEY and CDR2 SMNVEV (reference sequence). This CDR3 is built from 16 residues.

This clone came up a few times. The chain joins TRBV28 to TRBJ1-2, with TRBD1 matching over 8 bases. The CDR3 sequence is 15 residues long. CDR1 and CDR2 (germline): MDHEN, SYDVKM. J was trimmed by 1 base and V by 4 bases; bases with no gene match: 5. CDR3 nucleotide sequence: TGTGCCAGCAGTTACTCGACAGGGGATAACTATGGCTACACCTTC. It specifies CASSYSTGDNYGYTF.

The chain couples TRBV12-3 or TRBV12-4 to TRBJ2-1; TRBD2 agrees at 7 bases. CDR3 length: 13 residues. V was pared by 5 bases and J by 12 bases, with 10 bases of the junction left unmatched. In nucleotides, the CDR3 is TGTGCCAGCAGTCTGTCTGGGGGGAGGGTGCAGTTCTTC. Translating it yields CASSLSGGRVQFF.

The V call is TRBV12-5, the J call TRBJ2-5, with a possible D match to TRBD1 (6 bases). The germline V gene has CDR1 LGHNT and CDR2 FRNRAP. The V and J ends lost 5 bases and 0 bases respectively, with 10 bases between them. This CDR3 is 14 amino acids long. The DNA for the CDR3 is TGTGCTAGTGGTACGAGGGACAACCAAGAGACCCAGTACTTC. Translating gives CASGTRDNQETQYF.

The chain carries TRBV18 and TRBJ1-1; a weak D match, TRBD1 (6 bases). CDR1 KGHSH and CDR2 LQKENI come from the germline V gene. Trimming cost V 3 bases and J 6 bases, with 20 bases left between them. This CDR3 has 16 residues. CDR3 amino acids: CASSPQPQWGGPEAFF. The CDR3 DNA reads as TGTGCCAGCTCACCTCAGCCCCAGTGGGGGGGCCCTGAAGCTTTCTTT.

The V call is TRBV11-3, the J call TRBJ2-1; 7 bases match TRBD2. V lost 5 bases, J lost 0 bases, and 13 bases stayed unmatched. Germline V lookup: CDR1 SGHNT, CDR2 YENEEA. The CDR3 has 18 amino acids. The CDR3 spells CASSPPLGREVSYNEQFF. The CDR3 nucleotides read TGTGCCAGCAGCCCCCCCTTGGGCCGGGAGGTCTCCTACAATGAGCAGTTCTTC. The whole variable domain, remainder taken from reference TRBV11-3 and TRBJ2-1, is EAGVVQSPRYKIIEKKQPVAFWCNPISGHNTLYWYLQNLGQGPELLIRYENEEAVDDSQLPKDRFSAERLKGVDSTLKIQPAELGDSAVYLCASSPPLGREVSYNEQFFGPGTRLTVL.

The CDR3: CASSLAGGEEKLFF. The DNA of the CDR3 is TGTGCCAGCAGCTTAGCCGGGGGTGAAGAAAAACTGTTTTTT. This chain connects TRBV7-9 to TRBJ1-4; a weak D match, TRBD1 (5 bases). This CDR3 has 14 amino acids. V shed 0 bases and J shed 8 bases, with 10 bases lying between them. Germline CDR1 is SEHNR and CDR2 is FQNEAQ (reference sequence).

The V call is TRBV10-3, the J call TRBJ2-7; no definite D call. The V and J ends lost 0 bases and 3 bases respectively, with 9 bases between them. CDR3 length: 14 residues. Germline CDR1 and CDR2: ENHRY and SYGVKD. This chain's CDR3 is CAISESGGNYEQYF. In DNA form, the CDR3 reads TGTGCCATCAGTGAGTCCGGCGGCAACTACGAGCAGTACTTC.

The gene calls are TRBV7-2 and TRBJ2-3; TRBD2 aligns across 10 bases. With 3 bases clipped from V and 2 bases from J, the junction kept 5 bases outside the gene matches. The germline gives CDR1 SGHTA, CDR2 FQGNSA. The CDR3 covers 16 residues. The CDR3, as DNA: TGTGCCAGCAGCTTTTTTAGCGGGGGGCACACAGATACGCAGTATTTT. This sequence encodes CASSFFSGGHTDTQYF.

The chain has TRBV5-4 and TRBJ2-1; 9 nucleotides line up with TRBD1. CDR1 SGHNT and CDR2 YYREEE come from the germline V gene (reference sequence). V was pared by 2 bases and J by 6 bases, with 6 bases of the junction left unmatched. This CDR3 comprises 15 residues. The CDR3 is CASSFGDREGNEQFF. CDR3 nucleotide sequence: TGTGCCAGCAGCTTTGGGGACAGGGAGGGCAATGAGCAGTTCTTC.

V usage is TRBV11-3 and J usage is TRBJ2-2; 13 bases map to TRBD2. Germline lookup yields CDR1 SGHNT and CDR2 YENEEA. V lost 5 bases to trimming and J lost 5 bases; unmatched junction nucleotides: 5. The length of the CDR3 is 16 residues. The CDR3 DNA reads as TGTGCCAGCAGCCGAGGACTAGCGGGAGTGACCGGGGAGCTGTTTTTT. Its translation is CASSRGLAGVTGELFF.

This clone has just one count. Here the CDR3 reads CASSPRTAYSEAFF. CDR3 sequence (DNA): TGTGCCAGTAGTCCCAGGACAGCATACTCTGAAGCTTTCTTT. The chain is built from TRBV19 and TRBJ1-1, with D tentatively TRBD1 (6 bases). Per germline, CDR1 LNHDA and CDR2 SQIVND (reference sequence). With 5 bases removed from V and 6 bases from J, the gap between germline ends came to 16 bases. This CDR3 spans 14 amino acids.

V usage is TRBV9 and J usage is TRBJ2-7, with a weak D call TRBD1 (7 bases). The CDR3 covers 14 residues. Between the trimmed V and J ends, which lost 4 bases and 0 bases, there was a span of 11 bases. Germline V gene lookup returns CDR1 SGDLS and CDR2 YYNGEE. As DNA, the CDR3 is TGTGCCAGCAGCTCAGGGGGGAGCTCCTACGAGCAGTACTTC. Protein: CASSSGGSSYEQYF.

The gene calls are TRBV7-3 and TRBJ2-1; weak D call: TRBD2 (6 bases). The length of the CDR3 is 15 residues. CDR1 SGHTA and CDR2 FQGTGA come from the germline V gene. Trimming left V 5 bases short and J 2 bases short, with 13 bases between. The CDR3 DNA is TGTGCCAGCAGCGGAGGGAAAGGGACCTACAATGAGCAGTTCTTC. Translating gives CASSGGKGTYNEQFF.

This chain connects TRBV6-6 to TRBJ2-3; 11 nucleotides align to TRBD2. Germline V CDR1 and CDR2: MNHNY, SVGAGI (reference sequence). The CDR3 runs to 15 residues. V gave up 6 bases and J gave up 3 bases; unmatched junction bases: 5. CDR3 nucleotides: TGTGCCAGCAGATTTAGCGGGGGGGAGACAGATACGCAGTATTTT. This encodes CASRFSGGETDTQYF.

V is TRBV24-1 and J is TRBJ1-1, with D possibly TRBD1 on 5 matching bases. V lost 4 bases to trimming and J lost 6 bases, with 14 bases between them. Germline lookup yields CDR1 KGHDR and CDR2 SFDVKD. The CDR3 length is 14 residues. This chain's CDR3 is CATSEAGTGAEAFF. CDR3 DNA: TGTGCCACCAGTGAGGCCGGGACGGGAGCTGAAGCTTTCTTT.

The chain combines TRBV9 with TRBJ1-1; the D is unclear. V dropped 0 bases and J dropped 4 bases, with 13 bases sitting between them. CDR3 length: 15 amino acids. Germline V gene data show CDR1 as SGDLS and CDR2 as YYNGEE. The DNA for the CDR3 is TGTGCCAGCAGCGTAGAATGGTGGGGAGGCACTGAAGCTTTCTTT. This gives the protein CASSVEWWGGTEAFF. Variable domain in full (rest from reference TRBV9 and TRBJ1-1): DSGVTQTPKHLITATGQRVTLRCSPRSGDLSVYWYQQSLDQGLQFLIQYYNGEERAKGNILERFSAQQFPDLHSELNLSSLELGDSALYFCASSVEWWGGTEAFFGQGTRLTVV.

The CDR3 spells CASAGDGSRTDTQYF. CDR3 nucleotides: TGTGCCTCCGCAGGAGACGGGAGCAGGACAGATACGCAGTATTTT. The V call is TRBV30, the J call TRBJ2-3; a possible D gene is TRBD2 (6 bases). Trimming removed 7 bases at V and 3 bases at J, with 20 bases between. CDR3 size: 15 residues. Germline V CDR1 and CDR2: GTSNPN, SVGIG (reference sequence).

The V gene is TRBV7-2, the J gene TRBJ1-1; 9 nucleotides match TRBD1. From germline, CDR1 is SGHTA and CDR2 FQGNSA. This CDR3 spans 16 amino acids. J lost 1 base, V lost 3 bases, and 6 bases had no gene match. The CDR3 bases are TGTGCCAGCAGCTTCCCTAGGACAGGGGCGAACACTGAAGCTTTCTTT. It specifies CASSFPRTGANTEAFF.

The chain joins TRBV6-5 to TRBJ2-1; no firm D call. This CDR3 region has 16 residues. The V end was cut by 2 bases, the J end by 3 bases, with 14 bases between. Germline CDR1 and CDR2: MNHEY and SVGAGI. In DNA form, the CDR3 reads TGTGCCAGCAGTTACCTAGGCCTTGGTGTCTACAATGAGCAGTTCTTC. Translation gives CASSYLGLGVYNEQFF.

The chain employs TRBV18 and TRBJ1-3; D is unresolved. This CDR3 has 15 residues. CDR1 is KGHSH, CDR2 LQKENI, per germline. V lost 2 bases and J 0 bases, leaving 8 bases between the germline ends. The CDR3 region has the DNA TGTGCCAGCTCACCAAACTCCCGCTCTGGAAACACCATATATTTT. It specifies CASSPNSRSGNTIYF.

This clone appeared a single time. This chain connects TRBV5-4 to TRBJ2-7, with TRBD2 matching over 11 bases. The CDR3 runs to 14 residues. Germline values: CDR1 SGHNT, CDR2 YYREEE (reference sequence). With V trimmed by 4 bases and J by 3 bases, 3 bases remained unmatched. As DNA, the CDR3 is TGTGCCAGCAGCCCTAGCGGGGGGAACTACGAGCAGTACTTC. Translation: CASSPSGGNYEQYF.

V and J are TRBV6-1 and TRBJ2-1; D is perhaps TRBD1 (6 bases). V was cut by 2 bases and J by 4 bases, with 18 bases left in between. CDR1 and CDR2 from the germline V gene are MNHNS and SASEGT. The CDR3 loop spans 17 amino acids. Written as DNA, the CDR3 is TGTGCCAGCAGTGAATGGGGTGGGACAAGGATTTACAATGAGCAGTTCTTC. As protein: CASSEWGGTRIYNEQFF.

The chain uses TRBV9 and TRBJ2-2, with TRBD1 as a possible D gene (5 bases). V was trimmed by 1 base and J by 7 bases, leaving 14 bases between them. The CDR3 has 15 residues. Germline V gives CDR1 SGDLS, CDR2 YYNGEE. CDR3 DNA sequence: TGTGCCAGCAGCGTACTAGGGGTGCTGGACGGGGAGCTGTTTTTT. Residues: CASSVLGVLDGELFF.